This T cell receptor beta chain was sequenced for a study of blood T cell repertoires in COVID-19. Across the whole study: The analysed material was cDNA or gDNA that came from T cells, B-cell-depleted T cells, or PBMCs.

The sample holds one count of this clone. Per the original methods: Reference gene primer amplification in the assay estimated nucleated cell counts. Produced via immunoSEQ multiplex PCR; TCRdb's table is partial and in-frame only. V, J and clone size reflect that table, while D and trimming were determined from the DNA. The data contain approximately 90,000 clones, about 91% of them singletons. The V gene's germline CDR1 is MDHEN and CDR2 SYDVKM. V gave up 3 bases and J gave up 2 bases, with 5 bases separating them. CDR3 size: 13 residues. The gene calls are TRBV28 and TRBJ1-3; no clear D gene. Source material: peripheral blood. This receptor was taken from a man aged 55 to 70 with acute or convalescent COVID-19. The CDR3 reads CASSLVAGNTIYF. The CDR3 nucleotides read TGTGCCAGCAGTTTGGTAGCTGGAAACACCATATATTTT.